The 3 T cell receptor beta chains below come from one sample, sequenced in a study of siplizumab effects on memory and regulatory T cells. Produced via immunoSEQ multiplex PCR; TCRdb's table is partial and in-frame only. The sample contains about 63,000 clones, roughly 80% of which appear only once. What was sequenced was memory CD4+ T cells sorted from blood. The source is a human donor in good health.

The V and J genes are TRBV6-4 and TRBJ2-1; D call uncertain. CDR3 size: 16 residues. V lost 1 base and J lost 0, with 10 bases in between. CDR1 and CDR2 from the germline V gene are MRHNA and SNTAGT. CDR3 coding DNA: TGTGCCAGCAGTGACTTCTCCCTGAGCTCCTACAATGAGCAGTTCTTC. It specifies CASSDFSLSSYNEQFF.

The chain joins TRBV7-2 to TRBJ2-3, with D perhaps TRBD1 (6 bases). Germline CDR1 SGHTA, CDR2 FQGNSA. With 5 bases removed from V and 0 bases from J, the gap between germline ends came to 12 bases. CDR3 size: 15 residues. The CDR3: CASSLGQPSTDTQYF. The CDR3 DNA sequence: TGTGCCAGCAGCCTCGGACAGCCTAGCACAGATACGCAGTATTTT.

The chain employs TRBV6-1 and TRBJ1-1; TRBD1 matches 9 bases. The V and J ends lost 4 bases and 1 base, in that order; junction bases with no gene match: 4. The CDR3 length is 15 residues. From germline, CDR1 is MNHNS and CDR2 SASEGT. CDR3 in amino acids: CASSVGTGPNTEAFF. The CDR3 nucleotides read TGTGCCAGCAGTGTTGGGACAGGGCCGAACACTGAAGCTTTCTTT.